This T cell receptor (beta chain) was found in a study of OX40 agonist ivuxolimab in advanced cancers. The wider study: Prior checkpoint blockade (anti-PD-1, anti-PD-L1 or anti-CTLA-4) was permitted; around 39% had it.

This clone was found a few times. Its antigen is currently unknown. This CDR3 comprises 13 residues. The V gene lost 6 bases and the J gene lost 8 bases, with 16 bases spanning the gap. Germline values: CDR1 KGHSH, CDR2 LQKENI. Overall study results and limits: Circulating CD4+ and CD8+ T cells showed clonal expansion by week 6 at 0.1 to 3.0 mg/kg. CD8+ T cells (on average) carried more expanded clones than CD4+ T cells.

Generated by immunoSEQ multiplex PCR, the TCRdb table keeps only in-frame clones and is missing some. The repertoire includes tens of thousands of clones, around nine tenths of them detected once, and 2% to 2.5% sits in the top ten. Baseline was the first blood sampling point, followed by cycle 4 day 1 and cycle 7 day 1. The receptor was isolated from an adult with an advanced solid tumor such as melanoma, head and neck, liver or kidney cancer. The sample here was CD4+ or CD8+ T cells sorted from blood, taken in a trial of the OX40 agonist ivuxolimab. V is TRBV18 and J is TRBJ1-2; perhaps TRBD1 as D (6 bases). CDR3 coding DNA: TGTGCCAGCTCCCTTCGACAGGAGGTGGGCTACACCTTC. It yields the protein CASSLRQEVGYTF. Together with reference TRBV18 and TRBJ1-2, the CDR3 gives the full variable domain: NAGVMQNPRHLVRRRGQEARLRCSPMKGHSHVYWYRQLPEEGLKFMVYLQKENIIDESGMPKERFSAEFPKEGPSILRIQQVVRGDSAAYFCASSLRQEVGYTFGSGTRLTVV.